This passage covers 24 T cell receptor beta chains from one sample sequenced in a study of T cell changes during pregnancy in multiple sclerosis. Some clones are missing from TCRdb's copy, which holds only in-frame ones; the method was immunoSEQ multiplex PCR. The sample lists tens of thousands of clones, around 91% occurring once. The sample in question was CD4+ T cells from peripheral blood mononuclear cells, obtained in the second trimester of pregnancy. Source of these receptors: a female donor with multiple sclerosis, enrolled in a pregnancy study.

The chain has TRBV4-3 and TRBJ1-1; D not certain. The ends were cut back, 2 bases at V and 5 bases at J, with 6 bases in the middle. Germline CDR1 and CDR2: LGHNA and YSLEER. The CDR3 extends over 12 amino acids. Here the CDR3 reads CASSQTRTEAFF. CDR3 nucleotide sequence: TGCGCCAGCAGCCAAACACGTACTGAAGCTTTCTTT.

This clone has a single count. The chain recombines TRBV7-6 with TRBJ2-1; 12 bases map to TRBD2. In germline, CDR1 is SGHVS, CDR2 FNYEAQ. The V segment lost 2 bases and the J segment 5 bases; nucleotides outside the gene matches: 7. The CDR3 runs 17 residues. The DNA of the CDR3 is TGTGCCAGCAGCTTAACGCAACTAGCGGGAGGTCACAATGAGCAGTTCTTC. Amino acids: CASSLTQLAGGHNEQFF.

The table lists this clone with a count of one. The chain uses TRBV7-9 and TRBJ2-1; TRBD1 is a possible D gene (7 bases). The CDR3 loop spans 13 amino acids. V was clipped by 7 bases and J by 7 bases, with 14 bases between them. The germline gives CDR1 SEHNR, CDR2 FQNEAQ (reference sequence). CDR3 bases: TGTGCCAGCAAGGAGGGGGCTGGAAATGAGCAGTTCTTC. Amino acids: CASKEGAGNEQFF.

This sequence joins TRBV30 and TRBJ2-3; D gene unclear. V dropped 1 base and J dropped 5 bases, with 7 bases sitting between them. Germline values: CDR1 GTSNPN, CDR2 SVGIG (reference sequence). The CDR3 totals 12 residues. The CDR3 DNA reads TGTGCCTGGAGTGCCTCACTAGATACGCAGTATTTT. Protein: CAWSASLDTQYF.

The rearrangement links TRBV5-1 to TRBJ1-4; weak D call: TRBD1 (5 bases). Trimming stripped 4 bases from V and 3 bases from J, with 13 bases between. The CDR3 totals 15 residues. The germline V gene encodes CDR1 SGHRS and CDR2 YFSETQ. For the CDR3, the DNA is TGCGCCAGCAGCAACTCGGGGGTCTCTAATGAAAAACTGTTTTTT. Its protein product is CASSNSGVSNEKLFF.

The gene calls are TRBV28 and TRBJ1-4, with D maybe TRBD1 (5 bases). The V and J ends lost 5 bases and 7 bases respectively, with 20 bases between them. CDR1 and CDR2 (germline): MDHEN, SYDVKM. This CDR3 spans 16 amino acids. CDR3 in amino acids: CASSQGGRRGGEKLFF. The CDR3 coding sequence is TGTGCCAGCAGTCAGGGCGGGCGGAGGGGAGGTGAAAAACTGTTTTTT.

The rearrangement joins TRBV28 to TRBJ2-7, with 9 bases matching TRBD1. The CDR3 contains 16 residues. Germline CDR1 is MDHEN and CDR2 is SYDVKM. V lost 4 bases, J lost 3 bases, and 10 bases stayed unmatched. CDR3 nucleotide sequence: TGTGCCAGCAGTTCCACCTCGGGACAGGGTGGCTACGAGCAGTACTTC. Encoded protein: CASSSTSGQGGYEQYF.

This clone was found once. This chain connects TRBV5-1 to TRBJ2-2, with 8 bases that match TRBD2. CDR3 length: 15 residues. CDR1 and CDR2 (germline): SGHRS, YFSETQ. V lost 0 bases to trimming and J lost 6 bases; unmatched junction nucleotides: 4. In DNA, the CDR3 is TGCGCCAGCAGCTTGGTGGCGGGAGGCGCCGGGGAGCTGTTTTTT. This gives the protein CASSLVAGGAGELFF.

The J gene is TRBJ2-4, the V gene TRBV2; 12 bases are shared with TRBD2. The germline gives CDR1 SNHLY, CDR2 FYNNEI. The CDR3 has 16 residues. The V gene end was trimmed by 6 bases and the J gene end by 0 bases; junction bases not matched to a gene: 3. CDR3 sequence: CASSEGLAGAKNIQYF. In nucleotides, the CDR3 is TGTGCCAGCAGCGAGGGACTAGCGGGAGCCAAAAACATTCAGTACTTC.

This clone has a handful of counts. This chain links TRBV4-2 with TRBJ1-2; weak D call: TRBD1 (5 bases). Germline assignment: CDR1 LGHNA and CDR2 YNFKEQ. The CDR3 runs to 14 residues. Trimming pared 1 base from V and 5 bases from J, leaving 11 bases between. Here the CDR3 reads CASSQGDSMYGYTF. The CDR3 coding sequence is TGTGCCAGCAGCCAAGGGGACTCAATGTATGGCTACACCTTC.

This chain joins TRBV6-6 and TRBJ1-2; no definite D call. V was trimmed by 8 bases and J by 4 bases, leaving 11 bases between them. The germline V gene has CDR1 MNHNY and CDR2 SVGAGI (reference sequence). The CDR3 has 12 amino acids. Written as DNA, the CDR3 is TGTGCCAGCGGTAGAGAAGTCTATGGCTACACCTTC. Translated: CASGREVYGYTF.

The chain couples TRBV7-2 to TRBJ2-1, with 7 positions matching TRBD2. V was pared by 6 bases and J by 4 bases, with 15 bases of the junction left unmatched. CDR1 and CDR2 (germline): SGHTA, FQGNSA. The CDR3 is 17 amino acids. Written as DNA, the CDR3 is TGTGCCAGCAGTTTCCTTGGAGGGGAGGGACGATACAATGAGCAGTTCTTC. It encodes CASSFLGGEGRYNEQFF.

About this clone itself: A junction boundary mismatches the germline segment, possibly from a read error. The chain uses TRBV9 and TRBJ2-1; 9 nucleotides align to TRBD2. CDR1 SGDLS and CDR2 YYNGEE come from the germline V gene. The CDR3 has 14 residues. CDR3 in amino acids: CASSVGLAEAREIF. Here the CDR3 DNA reads TGTGCCAGCAGCGTAGGACTAGCGGAGGCTCGGGAGATCTTC.

The chain is built from TRBV5-1 and TRBJ1-1; D is unclear. CDR3 size: 12 residues. Germline V gene lookup returns CDR1 SGHRS and CDR2 YFSETQ. The V end was cut by 4 bases, the J end by 11 bases, with 15 bases between. Here the CDR3 DNA reads TGCGCCAGCAGCCCGACCGGGGAGCTGGCTTTCTTT. Residues: CASSPTGELAFF.

V usage is TRBV7-3 and J usage is TRBJ2-2, with a possible D match to TRBD2 (6 bases). CDR1 is SGHTA, CDR2 FQGTGA, per germline. There are 15 residues in the CDR3. Trimming cost V 1 base and J 6 bases, with 12 bases left between them. The chain's CDR3 is CASSLNSGGAGELFF. The DNA for the CDR3 is TGTGCCAGCAGCTTAAATAGCGGCGGGGCCGGGGAGCTGTTTTTT.

V and J are TRBV28 and TRBJ1-5; 10 positions agree with TRBD1. Germline-derived CDR1 and CDR2 are MDHEN and SYDVKM. This CDR3 is built from 17 residues. After removal of 6 bases from V and 0 bases from J, the junction contained 8 bases not matched to a gene. The CDR3 sequence is CASSSGQGLSSNQPQHF. DNA of the CDR3: TGTGCCAGCAGCTCGGGACAGGGGTTATCTAGCAATCAGCCCCAGCATTTT. The complete variable domain, with remaining parts taken from reference TRBV28 and TRBJ1-5, reads DVKVTQSSRYLVKRTGEKVFLECVQDMDHENMFWYRQDPGLGLRLIYFSYDVKMKEKGDIPEGYSVSREKKERFSLILESASTNQTSMYLCASSSGQGLSSNQPQHFGDGTRLSIL.

V is TRBV5-5 and J is TRBJ1-1, with 12 bases fitting TRBD1. Unmatched junction bases numbered 8, after V lost 4 bases and J lost 7 bases. The germline V gene encodes CDR1 SGHKS and CDR2 YYEKEE (reference sequence). This CDR3 has 15 residues. The CDR3 DNA is TGTGCCAGCAGCCCCCCGGGACAGGGGGCTCGTGAAGCTTTCTTT. Residues: CASSPPGQGAREAFF. The full variable domain, completed using reference TRBV5-5 and TRBJ1-1, is DAGVTQSPTHLIKTRGQQVTLRCSPISGHKSVSWYQQVLGQGPQFIFQYYEKEERGRGNFPDRFSARQFPNYSSELNVNALLLGDSALYLCASSPPGQGAREAFFGQGTRLTVV.

The V gene is TRBV19, the J gene TRBJ1-1; possible D gene TRBD1, 6 bases. The V and J ends lost 6 bases and 6 bases respectively, with 20 bases between them. This CDR3 is 15 amino acids long. Germline V CDR1 and CDR2: LNHDA, SQIVND (reference sequence). The CDR3 region is CASSPWGGTVPEAFF. CDR3 in DNA: TGTGCCAGTAGCCCCTGGGGGGGCACGGTCCCTGAAGCTTTCTTT.

The chain employs TRBV5-1 and TRBJ1-2; tentative D call: TRBD1 (6 bases). CDR1 and CDR2 from the germline V gene are SGHRS and YFSETQ. This CDR3 has 15 residues. V dropped 0 bases and J dropped 6 bases, with 15 bases sitting between them. CDR3 nucleotide sequence: TGCGCCAGCAGCTTGGGATCGACCACAGGGCATGGCTACACCTTC. It codes for CASSLGSTTGHGYTF.

The J gene is TRBJ2-7, the V gene TRBV5-6; a weak D match, TRBD1 (5 bases). The CDR3 totals 15 residues. V lost 0 bases and J 1 base, leaving 11 bases between the germline ends. Per the germline V gene, CDR1 is SGHDT and CDR2 is YYEEEE. CDR3 DNA: TGTGCCAGCAGCTTGGGCATCCAGGGTTCCTACGAGCAGTACTTC. This encodes CASSLGIQGSYEQYF.

The gene calls are TRBV5-1 and TRBJ2-6; TRBD2 agrees at 7 bases. The CDR3 is 16 residues long. The germline gives CDR1 SGHRS, CDR2 YFSETQ. With V trimmed by 4 bases and J by 4 bases, 8 bases remained unmatched. The CDR3: CASSLGGESGANVLTF. CDR3 in DNA: TGCGCCAGCAGCCTGGGGGGGGAATCAGGGGCCAACGTCCTGACTTTC. The full variable domain, rest sourced from reference TRBV5-1 and TRBJ2-6, is KAGVTQTPRYLIKTRGQQVTLSCSPISGHRSVSWYQQTPGQGLQFLFEYFSETQRNKGNFPGRFSGRQFSNSRSEMNVSTLELGDSALYLCASSLGGESGANVLTFGAGSRLTVL.

CDR3 nucleotides: TGTGCCTGGAGGGCCCCAGGGGGGAATGGCTACACCTTC. It yields the protein CAWRAPGGNGYTF. The genes are TRBV30 and TRBJ1-2; 7 bases match TRBD1. There are 13 residues in the CDR3. J gave up 6 bases and V 3 bases, and 7 bases lay outside the gene matches. Germline CDR1 is GTSNPN and CDR2 is SVGIG (reference sequence).

J is TRBJ2-6 and V is TRBV29-1; D is perhaps TRBD2 (5 bases). The CDR3 has 15 amino acids. Trimming left V 6 bases short and J 0 bases short, with 12 bases between. Germline V lookup: CDR1 SQVTM, CDR2 ANQGSEA. The CDR3 spells CSVGVPISGANVLTF. The DNA of the CDR3 is TGCAGCGTGGGAGTCCCTATCTCTGGGGCCAACGTCCTGACTTTC.

The chain carries TRBV28 and TRBJ1-5, with D possibly TRBD1 on 5 matching bases. Germline-derived CDR1 and CDR2 are MDHEN and SYDVKM. The CDR3 covers 13 residues. Trimming shortened V by 8 bases and J by 15 bases, and 23 bases separated the two germline ends. CDR3 loop: CASQPGGRVTGHF. CDR3 DNA: TGTGCCAGCCAACCCGGGGGGAGGGTTACGGGGCATTTT.